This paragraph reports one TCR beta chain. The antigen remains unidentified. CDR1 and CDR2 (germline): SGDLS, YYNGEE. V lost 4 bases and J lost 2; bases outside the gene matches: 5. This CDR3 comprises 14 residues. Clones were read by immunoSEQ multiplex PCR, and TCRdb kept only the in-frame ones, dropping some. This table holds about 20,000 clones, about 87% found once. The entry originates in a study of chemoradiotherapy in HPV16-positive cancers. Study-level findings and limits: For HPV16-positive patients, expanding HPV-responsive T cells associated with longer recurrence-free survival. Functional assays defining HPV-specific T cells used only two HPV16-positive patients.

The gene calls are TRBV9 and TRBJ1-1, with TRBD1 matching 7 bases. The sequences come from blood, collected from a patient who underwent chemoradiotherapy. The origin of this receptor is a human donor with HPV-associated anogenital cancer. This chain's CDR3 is CASSFTGVNTEAFF. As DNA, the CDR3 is TGTGCCAGCAGCTTTACAGGGGTTAACACTGAAGCTTTCTTT.